The count of the clone carrying this T cell receptor beta chain is one. Only in-frame clones appear in the TCRdb table, and some are missing; sequencing was by immunoSEQ multiplex PCR. This table has 200,000 to 250,000 clones, 83% appearing once. The data stem from a study of blood T cell repertoires in COVID-19. Across the study: The cDNA or gDNA used as material had been derived from T cells, B-cell-depleted T cells, or PBMCs.

The specimen sequenced was peripheral blood. The source of this sequence is a woman in her twenties or thirties with COVID-19, enrolled during active disease.

In DNA form, the CDR3 reads TGTGCCAGCAGCCCGACCCCCGGGACTACCTCCTACAATGAGCAGTTCTTC. It is translated as CASSPTPGTTSYNEQFF. This chain joins TRBV5-4 and TRBJ2-1, with 7 nucleotides matching TRBD2. Germline values: CDR1 SGHNT, CDR2 YYREEE (reference sequence). The CDR3 has 17 amino acids. V shed 4 bases, J shed 0 bases, and the junction held 10 bases outside the gene matches.